This T cell receptor beta chain came from a study of patients and donors after allogeneic stem cell transplantation. This clonotype was detected many times. The CDR3 extends over 15 amino acids. V trimming: 6 bases; J trimming: 3 bases; junction bases outside the gene matches: 7. Per the germline V gene, CDR1 is MNHEY and CDR2 is SMNVEV (reference sequence). Each CDR3 protein is one row after TCRdb ran MiXCR on the RT-PCR reads. Found here are around 30,000 distinct CDR3 sequences, approximately 8.8% of them singletons; the top ten hold nearly 50%. The gene calls are TRBV27 and TRBJ2-4; 8 bases map to TRBD1. What was sequenced was blood, either unsorted or a sorted T cell fraction (not recorded which). The sequence derives from a human donor who was either an allogeneic HSCT recipient or a stem cell or donor lymphocyte infusion donor (not recorded which). It is not recorded whose cells these are; they may come from a transplant donor. CDR3: CASRTGERVKNIQYF. In DNA, the CDR3 is TGTGCCAGCAGGACAGGGGAAAGGGTCAAAAACATTCAGTACTTC.